This entry is about one T cell receptor beta chain. Its antigen is not known. The data stem from a study of CD8+ T cells in alopecia areata. Study results and limitations: Greater clonality was observed in lesional scalp samples, especially alopecia totalis/universalis, versus normal scalp. Possibly because of HLA-related factors, TCR sharing was less clear across patients than in mice.

Sequencing templates came from extracted RNA that was reverse transcribed into cDNA. Sequencing used immunoSEQ multiplex PCR; TCRdb keeps in-frame clones, though not all of them. The repertoire holds about 100,000 clones, with 55% to 75% as singletons. CDR3 size: 15 residues. Germline trimming cut 4 bases from V and 4 bases from J; bases unmatched to any gene: 8. Looked up from germline, CDR1 is SGHDT and CDR2 is YYEEEE. Stated treatment: oral pan-JAK inhibitor, 5-10 mg twice daily. Samples from alopecia areata patients were lesional scalp punch biopsies and peripheral blood. The receptor was isolated from a human donor with alopecia areata. Sample: CD8+ T cells sorted from blood, taken at approximately week 60, from a patient treated with tofacitinib. This rearrangement joins TRBV5-6 to TRBJ2-5, with 9 bases identical to TRBD1. In DNA form, the CDR3 reads TGTGCCAGCAGCCTAACTCCGGGACAGGGAGAGACCCAGTACTTC. Its protein is CASSLTPGQGETQYF.